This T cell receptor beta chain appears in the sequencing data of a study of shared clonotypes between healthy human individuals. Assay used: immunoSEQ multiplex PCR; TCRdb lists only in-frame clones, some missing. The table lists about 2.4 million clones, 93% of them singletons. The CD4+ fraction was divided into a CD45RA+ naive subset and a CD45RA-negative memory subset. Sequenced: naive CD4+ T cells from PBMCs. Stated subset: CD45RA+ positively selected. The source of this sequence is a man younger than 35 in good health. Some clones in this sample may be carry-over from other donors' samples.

CDR3 DNA: TGTGCCAGCAGTTTAAACCCCGGACAGGGGCTTGACGAGCAGTACTTC. Translated, it gives CASSLNPGQGLDEQYF. The chain is built from TRBV28 and TRBJ2-7; 9 positions match TRBD1. CDR3 length: 16 amino acids. Trimming at V came to 2 bases and at J to 5 bases, leaving 10 bases not matched to a gene. Germline assignment: CDR1 MDHEN and CDR2 SYDVKM.